This TCR beta chain derives from a study of OX40 agonist ivuxolimab in advanced cancers. Study-wide context: Every 2 weeks, patients received ivuxolimab intravenously, dosed at 0.01 to 10 mg/kg. Cohort: 80% to 90% men, mean age about 60, aged about 20 to 90.

TCRdb's copy holds only in-frame clones and misses some; the assay was immunoSEQ multiplex PCR. The data contain 100,000 to 150,000 clones, around 90% of them singletons. The specimen comprised CD4+ or CD8+ T cells sorted from blood, sampled in a trial of the OX40 agonist ivuxolimab. The clonotype comes from an adult with an advanced solid tumor such as melanoma, head and neck, liver or kidney cancer.

The CDR3 nucleotides are TGTGCCAGCAGTACCGGGACAGGATTTAATTCACCCCTCCACTTT. It specifies CASSTGTGFNSPLHF. The genes are TRBV28 and TRBJ1-6; TRBD1 agrees at 8 bases. Trimming took 5 bases from V and 6 from J; bases not matched to a gene: 6. The CDR3 sequence is 15 residues long. Germline assignment: CDR1 MDHEN and CDR2 SYDVKM.